Listed below are T cell receptor beta chains from one sample, sequenced in a study of PD-1 blockade in classical Hodgkin lymphoma. The repertoire was sequenced with immunoSEQ multiplex PCR; TCRdb's copy has only in-frame clones and lacks some. The sample shows approximately 29,000 clones, 80% of them seen only once. The sequencing used peripheral blood mononuclear cells (PBMCs), collected before the fourth cycle of nivolumab. The source is a human donor with classical Hodgkin lymphoma. The CDR3 runs from the conserved cysteine through the conserved F or W. The D gene is left open where the match is weak. Size is omitted from some rows. Given values are once, few, many or a class for expanded clones.

clone size,V gene,J gene,D gene,CDR3 length,CDR3 DNA,CDR3 protein
.,TRBV20-1,TRBJ1-1,TRBD1,11,TGCAGTGCAACCGGGACAGCTGAAGCTTTCTTT,CSATGTAEAFF
.,TRBV6-1,TRBJ2-6,.,14,TGTGCCAGCAGTGAAGGGTCATGGGCCAACGTCCTGACTTTC,CASSEGSWANVLTF
.,TRBV19,TRBJ2-3,TRBD1,15,TGTGCCAGTAGTATATTCAGGGGGCTTACAGATACGCAGTATTTT,CASSIFRGLTDTQYF
.,TRBV18,TRBJ2-7,TRBD2,17,TGTGCCAGCTCACTCCTAATGACTAGCGGAGCCTCCTACGAGCAGTACTTC,CASSLLMTSGASYEQYF
.,TRBV2,TRBJ2-2,TRBD1,12,TGTGCCAGCAAACAGGGGGCCGGGGAGCTGTTTTTT,CASKQGAGELFF
.,TRBV4-1,TRBJ1-2,TRBD1,14,TGCGCCAGCAGCCCCGGGACAGGGACTTATGGCTACACCTTC,CASSPGTGTYGYTF
.,TRBV29-1,TRBJ2-1,TRBD2,14,TGCAGCGTTCGGACTAGCGGGTCCTACAATGAGCAGTTCTTC,CSVRTSGSYNEQFF
.,TRBV5-5,TRBJ1-1,.,12,TGTGCCAGCAGCCGCCAGGCAGTTGAAGCTTTCTTT,CASSRQAVEAFF
.,TRBV9,TRBJ2-3,.,12,TGTGCCAGCAGCTTGACAGGAGATACGCAGTATTTT,CASSLTGDTQYF
.,TRBV6-6,TRBJ2-7,TRBD1,11,TGTGCCAGACAGGGGGGCTACGAGCAGTACTTC,CARQGGYEQYF
.,TRBV7-6,TRBJ2-2,.,13,TGTGCCAGCAGCCCCCACGAGGGCGGGGAGCTGTTTTTT,CASSPHEGGELFF
once,TRBV25-1,TRBJ2-1,.,10,TGTGCCAGCCGTACCAATGAGCAGTTCTTC,CASRTNEQFF
few,TRBV19,TRBJ1-4,TRBD1,14,TGTGCCAGTAGTACCCAGGGGGCTCGAGAAAAACTGTTTTTT,CASSTQGAREKLFF
.,TRBV6-1,TRBJ1-4,.,16,TGTGCCAGCAGTGGCCAATACGGGGTTGGAGGGGAAAAACTGTTTTTT,CASSGQYGVGGEKLFF
.,TRBV7-9,TRBJ2-1,TRBD2,16,TGTGCCAGCAGGCCCTACACTAGCGGTTCCTACAATGAGCAGTTCTTC,CASRPYTSGSYNEQFF